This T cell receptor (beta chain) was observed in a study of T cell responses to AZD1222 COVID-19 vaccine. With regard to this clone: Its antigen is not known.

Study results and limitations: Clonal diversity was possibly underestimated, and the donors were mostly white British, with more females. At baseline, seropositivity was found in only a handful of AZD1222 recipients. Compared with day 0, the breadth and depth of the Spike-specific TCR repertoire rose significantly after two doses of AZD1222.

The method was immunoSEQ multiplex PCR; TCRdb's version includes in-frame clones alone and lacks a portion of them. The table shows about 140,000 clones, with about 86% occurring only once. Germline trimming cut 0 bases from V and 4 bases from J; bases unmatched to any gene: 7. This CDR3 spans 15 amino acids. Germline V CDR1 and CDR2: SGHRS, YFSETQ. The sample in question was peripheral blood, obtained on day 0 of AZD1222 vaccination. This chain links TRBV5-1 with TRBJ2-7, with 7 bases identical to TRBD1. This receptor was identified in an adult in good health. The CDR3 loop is CASSLAQGHLYEQYF. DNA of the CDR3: TGCGCCAGCAGCTTGGCACAGGGGCACCTTTACGAGCAGTACTTC.